These 22 T cell receptor beta chains were all obtained from the same sample, sequenced in a study of Tregs in tolerant kidney transplant recipients. Sequenced by immunoSEQ multiplex PCR; TCRdb stores in-frame clones only, minus some. Seen in this sample are 45,000 to 55,000 clones; the ten most common clones hold around 0.8%. Source: CD4+ T cells from blood, taken before the transplant. These receptors all stem from a human donor who received a combined kidney and bone marrow transplant.

Notes on this clone: The read stops 3 residues short of the end of the CDR3; the missing end is completed from the germline J gene. This sequence joins TRBV2 and TRBJ2-1, with 7 nucleotides matching TRBD1. This CDR3 comprises 14 residues. Germline CDR1 SNHLY, CDR2 FYNNEI. V gave up 5 bases and J gave up 4 bases; unmatched junction bases: 5. CDR3 DNA (partial): TGTGCCAGCAGTCGACAGGGTCTATACAATGAG. Its protein product is CASSRQGLYNE. The entire CDR3 is CASSRQGLYNEQFF.

About this clone itself: The read ends 3 residues shy of where the CDR3 ends; the end is completed using the germline J gene. V and J are TRBV7-2 and TRBJ2-5; D not resolved. The V end lost 0 bases, the J end lost 5 bases, and 7 bases lay between the germline ends. This CDR3 contains 13 residues. Germline assignment: CDR1 SGHTA and CDR2 FQGNSA. The CDR3 loop reads CASSLALGETQYF. The sequenced part of the CDR3 DNA is TGTGCCAGCAGCTTAGCGCTCGGTGAGACC.

On this clone itself: Sequencing ends 3 residues short of the CDR3 end; the germline J gene provides the rest. The chain joins TRBV19 to TRBJ1-5; unclear D gene. Trimming took 1 base from V and 4 from J, leaving 8 bases between them. The length of the CDR3 is 14 residues. Germline V CDR1 and CDR2: LNHDA, SQIVND (reference sequence). CDR3 amino acids: CASSIVSGNQPQHF. Incomplete CDR3 DNA: TGTGCCAGTAGTATAGTGTCCGGGAATCAGCCC.

Concerning this clone itself: Read data end 3 residues before the CDR3 end; the end is taken from the germline J gene. This chain links TRBV7-7 with TRBJ2-5; tentative D call: TRBD2 (6 bases). The germline CDR1 and CDR2 sequences are SSHAT and FNYEAQ (reference sequence). There are 12 residues in the CDR3. The CDR3: CAILGRDLTQYF. The sequenced part of the CDR3 DNA is TGTGCTATCCTGGGTCGGGACTTGACC.

The covered CDR3 bases are TGTGCCAGCTCCGCGCAGGGGGCAAATTCACCC. This sequence encodes CASSAQGANSP. The whole CDR3 is CASSAQGANSPLHF. This sequence joins TRBV18 and TRBJ1-6, with 8 bases lining up with TRBD1. The CDR3 end falls 3 residues outside the read, so it is completed with the germline J gene. The ends lost 6 bases at V and 7 bases at J; junction bases unmatched: 5. In germline, CDR1 is KGHSH, CDR2 LQKENI. The CDR3 is made up of 14 amino acids.

To note about this clone: The CDR3 end falls 3 residues outside the read, so it is completed with the germline J gene. The V gene is TRBV5-1, the J gene TRBJ2-7; D is possibly TRBD1 (6 bases). Germline values: CDR1 SGHRS, CDR2 YFSETQ. This CDR3 has 16 amino acids. Trimming left V 0 bases short and J 5 bases short, with 18 bases between. The part of the CDR3 DNA that was read is TGCGCCAGCAGCTTGGCCGGACAGTCCGTAGGGGACGAG. Encoded protein: CASSLAGQSVGDE. The full CDR3 protein is CASSLAGQSVGDEQYF. Based on the CDR3 plus reference TRBV5-1 and TRBJ2-7, the full variable domain is KAGVTQTPRYLIKTRGQQVTLSCSPISGHRSVSWYQQTPGQGLQFLFEYFSETQRNKGNFPGRFSGRQFSNSRSEMNVSTLELGDSALYLCASSLAGQSVGDEQYFGPGTRLTVT.

Worth noting for this clone: With the read ending 3 residues before the CDR3 end, the germline J gene is used to fill in that end. The chain has TRBV7-9 and TRBJ1-4; TRBD1 might be the D (5 bases). Trimming left V 4 bases short and J 8 bases short, with 11 bases between. The CDR3 has 13 amino acids. Germline V gives CDR1 SEHNR, CDR2 FQNEAQ (reference sequence). The sequenced part of the CDR3 DNA is TGTGCCAGCAGCTCCGCCGGGGGGGAAAAA. Its protein product is CASSSAGGEK. The complete CDR3 reads CASSSAGGEKLFF.

Of note for this clone: The read terminates 3 residues ahead of where the CDR3 ends, so the germline J gene completes it. The chain has TRBV5-1 and TRBJ1-1, with a weak D call TRBD1 (5 bases). The CDR3 has 15 amino acids. Germline V CDR1 and CDR2: SGHRS, YFSETQ. The V and J ends lost 4 bases and 6 bases respectively, with 19 bases between them. CDR3 loop: CASSPFFGAKAEAFF. The DNA read from the CDR3 is TGCGCCAGCAGCCCCTTTTTTGGGGCCAAGGCTGAA.

The CDR3 here is CASSLRTGNYEQYF. The DNA read from the CDR3 is TGTGCCAGTAGTCTCCGGACGGGGAACTACGAG. The gene calls are TRBV19 and TRBJ2-7; TRBD2 is a possible D gene (5 bases). The sequence runs out 3 residues before the end of the CDR3; the remainder is reconstructed from the germline J gene. V was clipped by 5 bases and J by 3 bases, with 14 bases between them. The CDR3 runs 14 residues. Germline V gene data show CDR1 as LNHDA and CDR2 as SQIVND (reference sequence).

In the case of this clone: The read terminates 3 residues ahead of where the CDR3 ends, so the germline J gene completes it. The chain combines TRBV29-1 with TRBJ2-7; tentatively, D is TRBD1 (5 bases). V was clipped by 7 bases and J by 0 bases, with 16 bases between them. CDR3 size: 14 residues. Germline values: CDR1 SQVTM, CDR2 ANQGSEA. The DNA read from the CDR3 is TGCAGCGCCCGACAGACGGCGAGCTCCTACGAG. Translation gives CSARQTASSYE. The CDR3 in its entirety is CSARQTASSYEQYF.

Notes on this clone: The CDR3 end lies 3 residues beyond the end of the read and is filled in from the germline J gene. The chain uses TRBV7-2 and TRBJ1-5, with D possibly matching TRBD1 (6 bases). With 6 bases removed from V and 7 bases from J, the gap between germline ends came to 16 bases. The CDR3 spans 14 residues. Germline V gene sequence: CDR1 SGHTA, CDR2 FQGNSA. Here the CDR3 reads CASSLRGGWQPQHF. The part of the CDR3 DNA that was read is TGTGCCAGCAGTTTGAGGGGGGGCTGGCAGCCC.

Notes on this clone: The read is 3 residues too short to cover the CDR3 end, so that end is filled in from the germline J gene. The chain couples TRBV20-1 to TRBJ2-5; D perhaps matches TRBD1 (5 bases). The V gene's germline CDR1 is DFQATT and CDR2 SNEGSKA (reference sequence). The CDR3 totals 13 residues. V was pared by 6 bases and J by 3 bases, with 14 bases between. Here the CDR3 reads CSAPGRAKETQYF. The CDR3 bases that were read are TGCAGTGCCCCGGGCAGGGCGAAAGAGACC.

To note about this clone: The read ends 3 residues early relative to the CDR3; the germline J gene fills the gap. The chain combines TRBV5-1 with TRBJ2-7; 11 bases map to TRBD1. Germline CDR1 and CDR2: SGHRS and YFSETQ. CDR3 length equals 14 residues. V was pared by 7 bases and J by 5 bases, with 8 bases of the junction left unmatched. This chain's CDR3 is CASQPGTGGNEQYF. The sequenced CDR3 bases are TGCGCCAGCCAGCCAGGGACAGGGGGGAACGAG. Filled out from reference TRBV5-1 and TRBJ2-7, the complete variable domain reads KAGVTQTPRYLIKTRGQQVTLSCSPISGHRSVSWYQQTPGQGLQFLFEYFSETQRNKGNFPGRFSGRQFSNSRSEMNVSTLELGDSALYLCASQPGTGGNEQYFGPGTRLTVT.

As to this clone: The read stops 3 residues short of the end of the CDR3; the missing end is completed from the germline J gene. This sequence joins TRBV19 and TRBJ1-2; 9 bases line up with TRBD1. V was pared by 5 bases and J by 6 bases, with 4 bases of the junction left unmatched. The CDR3 runs 13 residues. Germline CDR1 LNHDA, CDR2 SQIVND (reference sequence). The CDR3 reads CASSVTGGHGYTF. The part of the CDR3 DNA that was read is TGTGCCAGTAGTGTCACAGGGGGCCATGGC.

Worth noting for this clone: The read ends 3 residues shy of where the CDR3 ends; the end is completed using the germline J gene. This chain joins TRBV5-1 and TRBJ2-2, with 12 nucleotides matching TRBD2. Germline V gives CDR1 SGHRS, CDR2 YFSETQ. This CDR3 comprises 16 residues. V lost 4 bases, J lost 7 bases, and 8 bases stayed unmatched. CDR3: CASSVLAGGPGGELFF. The CDR3 DNA, read in part, is TGCGCCAGCAGCGTACTAGCGGGAGGCCCCGGCGGGGAG.

About this clone: The read falls 3 residues short of the CDR3 end, and the missing part is taken from the germline J gene. The rearrangement joins TRBV5-1 to TRBJ2-7; TRBD1 might be the D (6 bases). Trimming pared 4 bases from V and 2 bases from J, leaving 13 bases between. This CDR3 is 14 amino acids long. Germline lookup yields CDR1 SGHRS and CDR2 YFSETQ. The DNA read from the CDR3 is TGCGCCAGCAGCGAGGGGGACACCACCTACGAG. Translating gives CASSEGDTTYE. The CDR3 in full is CASSEGDTTYEQYF.

As concerns this clone: The read terminates 3 residues before the CDR3 end, so the remaining end is supplied by the germline J gene. This rearrangement joins TRBV2 to TRBJ1-5, with TRBD1 matching over 10 bases. Trimming removed 4 bases from V and 2 bases from J; junction bases left unmatched: 5. CDR3 length: 16 residues. CDR1 is SNHLY, CDR2 FYNNEI, per germline. CDR3 sequence: CASSALGTGGNQPQHF. Partial CDR3 DNA: TGTGCCAGCAGTGCTTTAGGGACAGGGGGCAATCAGCCC.

A note on this clone: Read sequence stops 3 residues before the CDR3 end, and the germline J gene provides the missing end. V usage is TRBV7-6 and J usage is TRBJ2-7; TRBD1 is a possible D gene (6 bases). The CDR3 consists of 15 residues. Germline assignment: CDR1 SGHVS and CDR2 FNYEAQ. V was shortened by 4 bases and J by 0 bases, with 13 bases between the two germline ends. CDR3 in amino acids: CASSSGTTSSYEQYF. Partial CDR3 DNA: TGTGCCAGCAGCTCCGGGACAACAAGCTCCTACGAG.

Points on this clone: With the read ending 3 residues before the CDR3 end, the germline J gene is used to fill in that end. The chain links TRBV5-1 to TRBJ2-3, with 8 bases lining up with TRBD2. Germline V gene sequence: CDR1 SGHRS, CDR2 YFSETQ. The CDR3 is made up of 15 amino acids. The J segment lost 1 base and the V segment lost 1 base, leaving 2 bases of the junction unmatched. CDR3 in amino acids: CASSLKLAGTDTQYF. CDR3 DNA (partial): TGCGCCAGCAGCTTGAAACTAGCGGGCACAGATACG.

Remarks on this clone: The CDR3 extends 3 residues past the end of the read, so its final part is completed from the germline J gene. The V call is TRBV7-9, the J call TRBJ2-5; 10 bases are shared with TRBD1. The CDR3 is 14 amino acids. With V trimmed by 5 bases and J by 5 bases, 5 bases remained unmatched. CDR1 is SEHNR and CDR2 is FQNEAQ in the germline V gene (reference sequence). The part of the CDR3 DNA that was read is TGTGCCAGCAGCCGGGACAGGGGTTGGGAGACC. It translates to CASSRDRGWET. In full, the CDR3 is CASSRDRGWETQYF. The whole variable domain, remainder taken from reference TRBV7-9 and TRBJ2-5, is DTGVSQNPRHKITKRGQNVTFRCDPISEHNRLYWYRQTLGQGPEFLTYFQNEAQLEKSRLLSDRFSAERPKGSFSTLEIQRTEQGDSAMYLCASSRDRGWETQYFGPGTRLLVL.

Points on this clone: Read coverage stops 3 residues before the CDR3 terminus; the germline J gene supplies the remainder. The gene calls are TRBV5-1 and TRBJ1-2; the D gene is possibly TRBD1 (6 bases). CDR3 size: 12 residues. The germline V gene encodes CDR1 SGHRS and CDR2 YFSETQ. CDR3 protein: CASSSQGGGYTF. Incomplete CDR3 DNA: TGCGCCAGCAGCTCACAGGGAGGAGGC.

As concerns this clone: Read data end 3 residues before the CDR3 end; the end is taken from the germline J gene. The chain joins TRBV18 to TRBJ1-2; 9 bases are shared with TRBD1. This CDR3 spans 16 amino acids. Germline V gives CDR1 KGHSH, CDR2 LQKENI. The trim removed 6 bases at V and 6 bases at J, leaving 14 bases unmatched. The chain's CDR3 is CASSPNPGQGFNGYTF. CDR3 DNA (partial): TGTGCCAGCTCGCCTAATCCGGGACAGGGCTTCAATGGC.